A single sample gave rise to the 24 T cell receptor beta chains below, sequenced in a study of T cell changes during pregnancy in multiple sclerosis. TCRdb keeps only in-frame clones here, not all; method: immunoSEQ multiplex PCR. Among fewer than 95,000 clones listed, over 85% were seen once. The specimen was peripheral blood, collected in the first trimester of pregnancy. These receptors came from a female donor with multiple sclerosis, enrolled in a pregnancy study.

Turning to this clone: The sample carries other DNA sequences with the same CDR3. This chain uses TRBV2 with TRBJ1-5; D might be TRBD1 (5 bases). Germline CDR1 reads SNHLY; CDR2 reads FYNNEI. Deletions cut 3 bases from V and 6 bases from J, with 12 bases between. CDR3 length: 14 amino acids. The CDR3 bases are TGTGCCAGCAGTGATCGTACGGGGGGTCAGCCCCAGCATTTT. Its translation: CASSDRTGGQPQHF.

The rearrangement joins TRBV6-5 to TRBJ1-2, with D possibly being TRBD1 (6 bases). The CDR3 covers 13 residues. V was cut by 6 bases and J by 6 bases, with 14 bases left in between. Germline V lookup: CDR1 MNHEY, CDR2 SVGAGI. CDR3 loop: CASRGARGDGYTF. In nucleotides, the CDR3 is TGTGCCAGCAGAGGCGCCAGGGGAGATGGCTACACCTTC.

The chain has TRBV27 and TRBJ1-2; a possible D gene is TRBD1 (5 bases). The CDR3 loop spans 18 amino acids. V dropped 1 base and J dropped 0 bases, with 18 bases sitting between them. Germline V gives CDR1 MNHEY, CDR2 SMNVEV (reference sequence). CDR3 region: CASSLYPGTLTSNYGYTF. The CDR3 DNA reads as TGTGCCAGCAGTTTATACCCCGGGACTCTTACCTCTAACTATGGCTACACCTTC.

This clone showed up just once. This chain connects TRBV5-1 to TRBJ2-5; D is unresolved. CDR1 is SGHRS, CDR2 YFSETQ, per germline. Trimming pared 0 bases from V and 3 bases from J, leaving 9 bases between. This CDR3 has 14 residues. The chain's CDR3 is CASSLANLKETQYF. The CDR3 DNA sequence: TGCGCCAGCAGCTTGGCTAACCTGAAAGAGACCCAGTACTTC.

The chain combines TRBV6-1 with TRBJ1-5; D possibly corresponds to TRBD1 (5 bases). V lost 3 bases to trimming and J lost 4 bases, with 13 bases between them. Germline CDR1 reads MNHNS; CDR2 reads SASEGT. The CDR3 totals 15 residues. CDR3 residues: CASSDGAELNQPQHF. CDR3 bases: TGTGCCAGCAGTGATGGGGCAGAACTTAATCAGCCCCAGCATTTT.

The chain links TRBV5-6 to TRBJ2-3; maybe TRBD2 (6 bases). V was shortened by 6 bases and J by 1 base, with 9 bases between the two germline ends. Germline CDR1 SGHDT, CDR2 YYEEEE. The CDR3 is 13 amino acids. The CDR3 region is CASTRGGTDTQYF. CDR3 nucleotide sequence: TGTGCCAGCACTCGCGGGGGCACAGATACGCAGTATTTT.

The chain is built from TRBV18 and TRBJ1-2, with 9 bases fitting TRBD1. The CDR3 is made up of 14 amino acids. Trimming took 0 bases from V and 7 from J; bases not matched to a gene: 3. The V gene's germline CDR1 is KGHSH and CDR2 LQKENI. In DNA form, the CDR3 reads TGTGCCAGCTCACCACCGGGACAGGGCTTTGGCTACACCTTC. It yields the protein CASSPPGQGFGYTF.

This clone was seen only once. The gene calls are TRBV5-1 and TRBJ1-1; tentative D call: TRBD1 (6 bases). This CDR3 comprises 20 residues. The V gene lost 0 bases and the J gene lost 0 bases, with 24 bases spanning the gap. The germline CDR1 and CDR2 sequences are SGHRS and YFSETQ. In nucleotides, the CDR3 is TGCGCCAGCAGCTTGGTGGTGGGTTCAGGGGCCTTAGATCTGAACACTGAAGCTTTCTTT. Amino acid sequence: CASSLVVGSGALDLNTEAFF.

The chain carries TRBV9 and TRBJ2-3, with a possible D match to TRBD2 (6 bases). Trimming removed 4 bases at V and 5 bases at J, with 23 bases between. The CDR3 consists of 17 residues. Germline V gene sequence: CDR1 SGDLS, CDR2 YYNGEE. The CDR3 here is CASSSSGLARLQDTQYF. As DNA, the CDR3 is TGTGCCAGCAGCTCCAGTGGCCTAGCGCGGCTTCAAGATACGCAGTATTTT.

V usage is TRBV9 and J usage is TRBJ2-2; 7 bases map to TRBD2. V was pared by 0 bases and J by 6 bases, with 2 bases of the junction left unmatched. There are 14 residues in the CDR3. Germline values: CDR1 SGDLS, CDR2 YYNGEE. The CDR3 loop is CASSVETSAGELFF. The DNA for the CDR3 is TGTGCCAGCAGCGTAGAAACTAGCGCCGGGGAGCTGTTTTTT. Using reference TRBV9 and TRBJ2-2 for the parts outside the CDR3, the full variable domain is DSGVTQTPKHLITATGQRVTLRCSPRSGDLSVYWYQQSLDQGLQFLIQYYNGEERAKGNILERFSAQQFPDLHSELNLSSLELGDSALYFCASSVETSAGELFFGEGSRLTVL.

The V call is TRBV5-4, the J call TRBJ1-1; D not resolved. The germline V and J ends were trimmed by 5 bases and 3 bases, with 14 bases remaining between them. This CDR3 region has 14 residues. Germline assignment: CDR1 SGHNT and CDR2 YYREEE (reference sequence). This chain's CDR3 is CASRPGNLDTEAFF. Here the CDR3 DNA reads TGTGCCAGCAGGCCGGGGAACTTAGACACTGAAGCTTTCTTT.

The chain uses TRBV5-8 and TRBJ2-1, with TRBD2 matching over 12 bases. Trimming at V came to 0 bases and at J to 6 bases, leaving 4 bases not matched to a gene. The CDR3 contains 16 residues. From germline, CDR1 is SGHTS and CDR2 YDEGEE. DNA for the CDR3: TGTGCCAGCAGCTTGGGACTAGCGGGGGTGGGCAATGAGCAGTTCTTC. Protein sequence: CASSLGLAGVGNEQFF.

The gene calls are TRBV5-1 and TRBJ1-3, with a tentative D call TRBD1 (5 bases). Per germline, CDR1 SGHRS and CDR2 YFSETQ. V was trimmed by 5 bases and J by 0 bases, leaving 12 bases between them. CDR3 length: 15 amino acids. The CDR3 nucleotides read TGCGCCAGCAGGTTATCGACAGACTCTGGAAACACCATATATTTT. Translation: CASRLSTDSGNTIYF.

The chain is built from TRBV19 and TRBJ1-2; perhaps TRBD1 as D (5 bases). The CDR3 has 12 residues. CDR1 is LNHDA, CDR2 SQIVND, per germline (reference sequence). The ends were cut back, 6 bases at V and 4 bases at J, with 9 bases in the middle. CDR3 sequence (DNA): TGTGCCAGTAGCGCGGGGGTCTATGGCTACACCTTC. As protein: CASSAGVYGYTF.

A few counts support this clone. This sequence joins TRBV6-1 and TRBJ2-2, with a tentative D call TRBD1 (7 bases). The CDR3 length is 16 residues. In germline, CDR1 is MNHNS, CDR2 SASEGT. Between the trimmed V and J ends, which lost 1 base and 5 bases, there was a span of 14 bases. The CDR3 nucleotides read TGTGCCAGCAGTGAAGTTGCAGGGGGGATAACCGGGGAGCTGTTTTTT. This translates into CASSEVAGGITGELFF.

The V call is TRBV5-6, the J call TRBJ2-3; 9 positions agree with TRBD1. Germline V gene data show CDR1 as SGHDT and CDR2 as YYEEEE. V gave up 0 bases and J gave up 1 base; unmatched junction bases: 3. The CDR3 is 16 residues long. DNA for the CDR3: TGTGCCAGCAGCTTGGACAGGGGGCCCCGCACAGATACGCAGTATTTT. Amino acids: CASSLDRGPRTDTQYF.

As for this clone: This sample includes further DNA sequences coding for the same CDR3. This chain uses TRBV2 with TRBJ1-4; 8 bases are shared with TRBD1. The CDR3 sequence is 14 residues long. CDR1 SNHLY and CDR2 FYNNEI come from the germline V gene. Trimming removed 6 bases from V and 5 bases from J; junction bases left unmatched: 5. The CDR3 region is CASRDRTGNEKLFF. CDR3 bases: TGTGCCAGCAGGGATAGGACAGGGAATGAAAAACTGTTTTTT.

The V gene is TRBV27, the J gene TRBJ2-7; 10 bases are a match to TRBD1. Germline V gives CDR1 MNHEY, CDR2 SMNVEV (reference sequence). This CDR3 has 14 residues. V lost 5 bases and J lost 3; bases outside the gene matches: 4. CDR3 sequence reads: CASSPGTGVYEQYF. The CDR3 region has the DNA TGTGCCAGCAGTCCCGGGACAGGGGTCTACGAGCAGTACTTC.

This chain uses TRBV4-1 with TRBJ1-2; D remains unclear. The CDR3 loop spans 12 amino acids. Deletions cut 0 bases from V and 4 bases from J, with 3 bases between. Germline loops: CDR1 MGHRA, CDR2 YSYEKL. In DNA form, the CDR3 reads TGCGCCAGCAGCCAAGACTTCTATGGCTACACCTTC. It yields the protein CASSQDFYGYTF.

The V and J genes are TRBV10-2 and TRBJ2-1; possible D gene TRBD1, 5 bases. The CDR3 totals 14 residues. Germline CDR1 WSHSY, CDR2 SAAADI. The V and J ends lost 10 bases and 7 bases respectively, with 20 bases between them. Here the CDR3 reads CATSRVEQENEQFF. The CDR3 nucleotides read TGCGCCACCAGCAGGGTAGAACAGGAGAATGAGCAGTTCTTC.

Turning to this clone: The CDR3 end shows no conserved phenylalanine or tryptophan, and so a read error is likely. The DNA is omitted, as the CDR3 cannot be located on it reliably, and the CDR3 follows TCRdb's listing. This chain connects TRBV6-7 to TRBJ1-1. TRBV6-7 is treated as an ORF (open reading frame) with a function not yet certain. Inclusive of both ends, the CDR3 amounts to 11 amino acids. CDR3 loop: CASSYEVPPPL.

This chain connects TRBV5-1 to TRBJ1-1, with D tentatively TRBD1 (6 bases). This CDR3 is built from 16 residues. Trimming cost V 4 bases and J 5 bases, with 21 bases left between them. The germline V gene has CDR1 SGHRS and CDR2 YFSETQ. For the CDR3, the DNA is TGCGCCAGCAGCCCGAACGGCAGGGGCCTGGGGACTGAAGCTTTCTTT. Its translation is CASSPNGRGLGTEAFF.

The genes are TRBV7-6 and TRBJ1-3; 7 bases are a match to TRBD1. Trimming at V came to 5 bases and at J to 0 bases, leaving 7 bases not matched to a gene. The CDR3 has 16 amino acids. From germline, CDR1 is SGHVS and CDR2 FNYEAQ. CDR3: CASSIRTGDSGNTIYF. DNA for the CDR3: TGTGCCAGCAGCATAAGGACAGGAGACTCTGGAAACACCATATATTTT.

The chain recombines TRBV6-4 with TRBJ2-3; D might be TRBD2 (5 bases). V gave up 3 bases and J gave up 0 bases, with 10 bases separating them. The CDR3 loop spans 15 amino acids. CDR1 and CDR2 from the germline V gene are MRHNA and SNTAGT. CDR3 DNA sequence: TGTGCCAGCAGTGAAGACCCGGGGAGCACAGATACGCAGTATTTT. This encodes CASSEDPGSTDTQYF.